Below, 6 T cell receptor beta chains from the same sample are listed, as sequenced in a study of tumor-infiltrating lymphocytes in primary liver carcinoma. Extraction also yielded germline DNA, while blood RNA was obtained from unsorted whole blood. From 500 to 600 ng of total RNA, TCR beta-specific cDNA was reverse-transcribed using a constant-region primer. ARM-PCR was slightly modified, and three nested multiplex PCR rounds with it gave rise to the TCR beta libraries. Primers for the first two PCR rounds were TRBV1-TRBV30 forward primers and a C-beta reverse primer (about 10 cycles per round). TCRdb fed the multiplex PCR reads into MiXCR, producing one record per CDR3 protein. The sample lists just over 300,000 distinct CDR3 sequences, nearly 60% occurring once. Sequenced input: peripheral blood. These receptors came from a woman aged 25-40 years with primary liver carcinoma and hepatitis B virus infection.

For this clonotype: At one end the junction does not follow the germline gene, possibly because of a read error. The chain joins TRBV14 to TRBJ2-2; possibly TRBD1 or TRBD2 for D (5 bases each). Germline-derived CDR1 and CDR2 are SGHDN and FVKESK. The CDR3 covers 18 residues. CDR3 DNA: TGTGCCAACAGCCAAGATCGGTCGGCGAGGGGTACCCCCGGGGAGCTGTTTTTT. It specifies CANSQDRSARGTPGELFF. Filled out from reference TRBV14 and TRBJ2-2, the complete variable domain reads EAGVTQFPSHSVIEKGQTVTLRCDPISGHDNLYWYRRVMGKEIKFLLHFVKESKQDESGMPNNRFLAERTGGTYSTLKVQPAELEDSGVYFCANSQDRSARGTPGELFFGEGSRLTVL.

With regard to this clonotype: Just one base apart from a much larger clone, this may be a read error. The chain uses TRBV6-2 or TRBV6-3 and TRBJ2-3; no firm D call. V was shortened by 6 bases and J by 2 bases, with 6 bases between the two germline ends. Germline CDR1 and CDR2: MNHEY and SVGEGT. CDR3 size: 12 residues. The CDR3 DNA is TGTGCCAGCAGGAGAACCACAGATACGCAGTATTTT. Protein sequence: CASRRTTDTQYF.

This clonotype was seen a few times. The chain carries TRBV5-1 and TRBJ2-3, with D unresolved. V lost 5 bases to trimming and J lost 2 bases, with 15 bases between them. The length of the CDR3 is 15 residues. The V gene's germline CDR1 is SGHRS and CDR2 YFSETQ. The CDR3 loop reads CASRGTGPVTDTQYF. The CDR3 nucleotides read TGCGCCAGCAGGGGAACGGGCCCCGTCACAGATACGCAGTATTTT.

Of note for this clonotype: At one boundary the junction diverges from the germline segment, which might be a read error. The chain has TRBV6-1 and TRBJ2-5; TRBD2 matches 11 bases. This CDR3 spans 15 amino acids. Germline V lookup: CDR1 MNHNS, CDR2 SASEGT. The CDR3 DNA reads TGTGACAGCAGTGAGGATAGCGGGAGGGGAGAGACCCAGTACTTC. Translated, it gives CDSSEDSGRGETQYF.

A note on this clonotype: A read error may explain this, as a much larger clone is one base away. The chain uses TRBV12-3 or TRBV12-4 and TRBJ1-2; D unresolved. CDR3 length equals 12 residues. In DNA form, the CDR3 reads TGTGCCAGCAGTCAAGAGGTCTATGGCTACGCCTTC. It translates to CASSQEVYGYAF.

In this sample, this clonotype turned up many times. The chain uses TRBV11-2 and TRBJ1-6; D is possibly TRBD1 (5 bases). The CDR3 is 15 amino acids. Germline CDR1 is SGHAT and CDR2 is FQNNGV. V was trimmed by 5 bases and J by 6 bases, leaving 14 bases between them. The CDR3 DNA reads TGTGCCAGCAGCAGTGCCAGGGCCGGTAATTCACCCCTCCACTTT. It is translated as CASSSARAGNSPLHF.